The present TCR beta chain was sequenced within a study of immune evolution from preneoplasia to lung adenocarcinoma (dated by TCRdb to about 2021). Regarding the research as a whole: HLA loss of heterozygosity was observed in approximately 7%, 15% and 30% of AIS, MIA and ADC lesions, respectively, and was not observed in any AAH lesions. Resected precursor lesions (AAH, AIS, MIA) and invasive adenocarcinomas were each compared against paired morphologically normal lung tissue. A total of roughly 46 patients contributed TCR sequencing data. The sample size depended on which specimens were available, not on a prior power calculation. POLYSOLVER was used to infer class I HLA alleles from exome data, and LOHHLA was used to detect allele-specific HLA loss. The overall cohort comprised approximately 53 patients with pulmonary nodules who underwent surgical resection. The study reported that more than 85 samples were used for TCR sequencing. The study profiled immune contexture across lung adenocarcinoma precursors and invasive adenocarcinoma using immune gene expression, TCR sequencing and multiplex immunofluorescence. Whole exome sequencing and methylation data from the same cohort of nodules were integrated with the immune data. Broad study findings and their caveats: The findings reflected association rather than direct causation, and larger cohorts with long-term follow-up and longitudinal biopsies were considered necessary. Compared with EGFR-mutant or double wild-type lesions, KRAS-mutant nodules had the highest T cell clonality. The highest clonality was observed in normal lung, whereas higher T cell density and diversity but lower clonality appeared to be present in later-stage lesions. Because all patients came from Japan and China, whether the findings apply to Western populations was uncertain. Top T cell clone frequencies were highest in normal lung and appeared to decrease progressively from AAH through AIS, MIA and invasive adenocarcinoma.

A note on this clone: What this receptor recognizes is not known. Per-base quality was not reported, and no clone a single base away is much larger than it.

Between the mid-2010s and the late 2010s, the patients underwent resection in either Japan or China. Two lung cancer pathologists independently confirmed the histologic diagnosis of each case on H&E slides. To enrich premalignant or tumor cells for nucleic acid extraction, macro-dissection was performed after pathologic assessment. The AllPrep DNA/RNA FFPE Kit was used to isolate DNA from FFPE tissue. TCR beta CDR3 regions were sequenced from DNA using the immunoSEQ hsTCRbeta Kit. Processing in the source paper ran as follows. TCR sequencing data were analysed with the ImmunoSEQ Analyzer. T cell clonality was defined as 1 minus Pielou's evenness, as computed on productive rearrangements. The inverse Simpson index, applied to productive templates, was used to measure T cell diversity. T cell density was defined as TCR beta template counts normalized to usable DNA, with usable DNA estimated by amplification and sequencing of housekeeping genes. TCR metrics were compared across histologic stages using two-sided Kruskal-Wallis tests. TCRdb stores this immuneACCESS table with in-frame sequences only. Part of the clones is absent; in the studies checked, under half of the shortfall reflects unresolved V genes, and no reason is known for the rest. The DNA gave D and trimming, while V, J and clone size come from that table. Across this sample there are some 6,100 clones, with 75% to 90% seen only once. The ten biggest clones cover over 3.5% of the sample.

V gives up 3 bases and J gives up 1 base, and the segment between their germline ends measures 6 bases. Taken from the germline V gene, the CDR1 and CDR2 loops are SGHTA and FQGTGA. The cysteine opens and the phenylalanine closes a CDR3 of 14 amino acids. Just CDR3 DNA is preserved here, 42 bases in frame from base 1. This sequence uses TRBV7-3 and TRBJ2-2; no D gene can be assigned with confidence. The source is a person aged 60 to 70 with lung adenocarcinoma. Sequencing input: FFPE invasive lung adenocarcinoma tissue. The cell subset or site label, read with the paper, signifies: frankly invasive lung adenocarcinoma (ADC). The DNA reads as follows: TGTGCCAGCAGCTTGTCTAGGAACACCGGGGAGCTGTTTTTT. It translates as CASSLSRNTGELFF.